The rows below give T cell receptor beta chains drawn from one sample of a study of blood T cells in healthy people across ages. TCRdb ran MiXCR on the 5' RACE reads and lists one entry per CDR3 protein. Of hundreds of thousands of distinct CDR3 sequences in the sample, roughly 25% are singletons; the top ten hold under 10%. This same sample was also part of a study on T cells of mothers and their children.

The sequencing sample was made of blood. The receptors come from a boy younger than 18 in good health. Each CDR3 is given with its conserved first and last residue. A D gene is named only where the DNA matches it firmly. The listing skips clone size in some rows; elsewhere it reads once, few, many or a size class.

NA,few,TRBV29-1,TRBJ2-2,CSVGVRGGGELFF,TGCAGCGTTGGAGTCAGGGGTGGCGGGGAGCTGTTTTTT
NA,NA,TRBV20-1,TRBJ1-2,CSALSTGQSGYTF,TGCAGTGCTCTCTCAACAGGGCAGAGTGGCTACACCTTC
TRBD2,few,TRBV12-3/TRBV12-4,TRBJ2-2,CASSPGLAPGELFF,TGTGCCAGCAGTCCGGGACTAGCCCCCGGGGAGCTGTTTTTT
TRBD2,NA,TRBV12-3/TRBV12-4,TRBJ2-3,CASSLGGGAGF,TGTGCCAGCAGTTTAGGCGGGGGGGCTGGCTTC
NA,few,TRBV3-1,TRBJ2-5,CASSSALEETQYF,TGTGCCAGCAGCTCCGCCCTGGAAGAGACCCAGTACTTC
NA,NA,TRBV7-7,TRBJ2-5,CASSLTPRAEETQYF,TGTGCTAGCAGCTTAACCCCCAGGGCGGAAGAGACCCAGTACTTC
TRBD1,many,TRBV20-1,TRBJ1-5,CSARAPGTGNQPQHF,TGCAGTGCTAGAGCCCCCGGGACAGGGAATCAGCCCCAGCATTTT
NA,NA,TRBV10-2,TRBJ1-1,CASTLDGMNTEAFF,TGCGCCAGCACCCTCGACGGAATGAACACTGAAGCTTTCTTT
NA,NA,TRBV14,TRBJ2-1,CASSDKDGSGSHNEQFF,TGTGCCAGCAGCGATAAGGACGGAAGTGGTAGCCACAATGAGCAGTTCTTC
NA,few,TRBV7-8,TRBJ1-6,CASSLRQPSYSPLHF,TGTGCCAGCAGCTTACGACAGCCGAGCTATTCACCCCTCCACTTT
NA,NA,TRBV15,TRBJ1-2,CATSRDRRQGSHYGYTF,TGTGCCACCAGCAGAGATCGTAGGCAGGGTAGTCACTATGGCTACACCTTC
NA,NA,TRBV6-2/TRBV6-3,TRBJ2-1,CASRLLLSSYNEQFF,TGTGCCAGCAGATTACTACTATCCTCCTACAATGAGCAGTTCTTC
TRBD1,NA,TRBV15,TRBJ2-1,CATSREPGQGLFF,TGTGCCACCAGCAGAGAACCGGGACAGGGTCTTTTCTTC
TRBD1,NA,TRBV12-3/TRBV12-4,TRBJ1-1,CASSSGTGRTEAFF,TGTGCCAGCAGTTCCGGGACAGGAAGAACTGAAGCTTTCTTT
TRBD2,NA,TRBV28,TRBJ2-1,CASIRGTSPYNEQFF,TGTGCCAGCATCAGGGGGACTAGCCCCTACAATGAGCAGTTCTTC
TRBD2,few,TRBV7-9,TRBJ2-1,CASNQYAGGYNEQFF,TGTGCCAGCAACCAGTACGCGGGGGGGTACAATGAGCAGTTCTTC
NA,few,TRBV7-9,TRBJ2-7,CASSSPTRGGYEQYF,TGTGCCAGCAGCTCGCCCACTAGGGGCGGCTACGAGCAGTACTTC
TRBD2,once,TRBV20-1,TRBJ2-7,CSARVSASGGAYEQYF,TGCAGTGCTAGAGTTTCCGCTAGCGGGGGGGCCTACGAGCAGTACTTC
NA,NA,TRBV11-3,TRBJ2-5,CASSLPGAPQETQYF,TGTGCCAGCAGCTTACCCGGGGCACCCCAAGAGACCCAGTACTTC
NA,NA,TRBV7-2,TRBJ2-5,CASSLGLTVQETQYF,TGTGCCAGCAGCTTAGGTCTAACAGTCCAAGAGACCCAGTACTTC
NA,NA,TRBV20-1,TRBJ2-7,CSARMRTLGYEQYF,TGCAGTGCTAGGATGCGGACCTTGGGCTACGAGCAGTACTTC
NA,NA,TRBV15,TRBJ2-5,CATSRSSTQETQYF,TGCGCCACCAGCAGATCCAGCACACAAGAGACCCAGTACTTC
TRBD1,NA,TRBV6-1,TRBJ2-1,CASSSPQGAPNNEQFF,TGTGCCAGCAGCTCCCCACAGGGGGCCCCGAACAATGAGCAGTTCTTC
NA,NA,TRBV6-2/TRBV6-3,TRBJ2-5,CASKPTSYQETQYF,TGTGCCAGCAAGCCGACTTCGTACCAAGAGACCCAGTACTTC
NA,NA,TRBV7-2,TRBJ2-4,CASSLLGAKNIQYF,TGTGCCAGCAGCCTTTTGGGGGCCAAAAACATTCAGTACTTC
TRBD1,NA,TRBV12-3/TRBV12-4,TRBJ1-1,CASTYTGGVSGAFF,TGTGCCAGCACCTACACAGGGGGGGTATCCGGAGCTTTCTTT
NA,few,TRBV6-5,TRBJ2-5,CASTRAGAQYF,TGTGCCAGCACTAGGGCCGGGGCCCAGTACTTC
NA,NA,TRBV20-1,TRBJ2-2,CSARDPWTGELFF,TGCAGTGCTAGAGATCCGTGGACCGGGGAGCTGTTTTTT
TRBD2,NA,TRBV29-1,TRBJ2-3,CSAQTSGSTDTQYF,TGCAGCGCCCAGACTAGCGGTAGCACAGATACGCAGTATTTT
NA,few,TRBV20-1,TRBJ2-3,CSTPKGGDTQYF,TGCAGTACTCCTAAGGGGGGAGACACGCAGTATTTT
NA,NA,TRBV11-2,TRBJ2-7,CASSFVATLPYEQYF,TGTGCCAGCAGCTTTGTGGCGACCCTTCCCTACGAGCAGTACTTC